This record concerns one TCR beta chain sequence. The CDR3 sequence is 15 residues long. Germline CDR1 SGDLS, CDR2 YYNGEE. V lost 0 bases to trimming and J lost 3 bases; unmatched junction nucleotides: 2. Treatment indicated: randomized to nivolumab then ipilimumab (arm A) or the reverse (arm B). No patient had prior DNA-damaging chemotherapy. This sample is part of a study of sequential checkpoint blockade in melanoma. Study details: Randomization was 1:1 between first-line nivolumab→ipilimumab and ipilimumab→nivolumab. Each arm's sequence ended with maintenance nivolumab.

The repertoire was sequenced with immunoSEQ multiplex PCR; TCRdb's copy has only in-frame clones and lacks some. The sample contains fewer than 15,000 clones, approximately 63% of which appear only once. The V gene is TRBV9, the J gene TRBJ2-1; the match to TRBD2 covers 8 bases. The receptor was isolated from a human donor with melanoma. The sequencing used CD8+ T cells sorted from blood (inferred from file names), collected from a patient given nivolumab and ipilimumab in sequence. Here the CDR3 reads CASSVEGLGYNEQFF. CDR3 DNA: TGTGCCAGCAGCGTAGAGGGACTAGGCTACAATGAGCAGTTCTTC.